The clone carrying this T cell receptor (beta chain) occurred many times. Looked up from germline, CDR1 is SGHDT and CDR2 is YYEEEE. The CDR3 has 15 amino acids. V shed 2 bases, J shed 2 bases, and the junction held 4 bases outside the gene matches. MiXCR, run by TCRdb on the RT-PCR reads, gives a single entry per CDR3 protein. Of about 830,000 distinct CDR3 sequences in the sample, approximately 18% were seen once. The data derive from a study of response to subunit inactivated influenza vaccine. The origin of this receptor is a man between 45 and 60 years old who received an inactivated influenza vaccine. This sequence joins TRBV5-6 and TRBJ1-2, with 9 nucleotides matching TRBD1. This material consisted of PBMCs from blood, taken less than 6 days after vaccination. The CDR3 region has the DNA TGTGCCAGCAGCTTAACGGGACAGGGAAACTATGGCTACACCTTC. This encodes CASSLTGQGNYGYTF.